This is a list of T cell receptor beta chains from one sample in a study of response to subunit inactivated influenza vaccine. TCRdb independently ran MiXCR on the RT-PCR reads; one entry per CDR3 protein. Of some 570,000 distinct CDR3 sequences in the sample, around 10% are singletons; the top ten hold 9.5% to 11%. These data also featured in a second study, about T cells expressing NK-cell markers.

The source was PBMCs from blood, collected on the day of vaccination. The receptors were sampled from a man in his fifties who received an inactivated influenza vaccine. The conserved cysteine and the conserved F or W are not part of the CDR3 here. The order of the fields is clone size, J gene, V gene, CDR3 protein. Where a row states a size, it is once, few, many or the class of an expanded clone; other rows omit it.

.,TRBJ2-2,TRBV24-1,ATSDLRTGATGELF
many,TRBJ1-1,TRBV12-3/TRBV12-4,ASSLAENTEAF
few,TRBJ2-7,TRBV6-2/TRBV6-3,ASSGQGRSSEQY
few,TRBJ2-7,TRBV14,ASSQAPISSYEQY
few,TRBJ2-5,TRBV5-1,ASSLAGTGEGTQY
many,TRBJ2-5,TRBV2,ASSEALGGTETQY
many,TRBJ2-3,TRBV5-1,ASSLAYVGGGIDTQY
few,TRBJ2-3,TRBV5-4,ASSLWITDTQY
.,TRBJ2-3,TRBV30,AWSRAGPSTDTQY
few,TRBJ2-1,TRBV12-3/TRBV12-4,ASSLIGGVAGYNEQF
few,TRBJ2-1,TRBV20-1,SAEGLVYNEQF
.,TRBJ2-7,TRBV7-6,ASSPGGETREQY
few,TRBJ2-5,TRBV4-3,ASSQDDRSGRSQY
.,TRBJ1-2,TRBV20-1,SASAGTYYGYT
.,TRBJ2-7,TRBV19,ASSISGNGVYEQY
.,TRBJ2-3,TRBV11-1,ASRPPGLAGADTQY
few,TRBJ2-1,TRBV6-5,ASSYGIHNEQF
few,TRBJ2-1,TRBV5-4,ASATALDREQF
many,TRBJ2-3,TRBV9,ASSPKGGLPRRGDTQY
.,TRBJ2-1,TRBV11-2,ATKLSLGTVNEQF
.,TRBJ2-1,TRBV9,ASSVGGRGPYNEQF
few,TRBJ2-7,TRBV4-2,ASSQDRRAEQY
few,TRBJ1-6,TRBV12-3/TRBV12-4,ASSWGTGQSSYNSPLH
many,TRBJ2-1,TRBV5-6,ASSVWRGQYNEQF
few,TRBJ1-6,TRBV12-3/TRBV12-4,ASRGPGDGSPLH
few,TRBJ2-5,TRBV10-2,ASSDATSGGRETQY
few,TRBJ2-5,TRBV5-1,ASSLDGQNQETQY
many,TRBJ1-1,TRBV6-1,ATSRVEVNTEAF
.,TRBJ2-2,TRBV10-3,AITSSAGANTGELF
few,TRBJ2-1,TRBV30,AWSGASREGRSSYNEQF
.,TRBJ2-7,TRBV6-5,ASSYSRGVLSEQY
.,TRBJ2-1,TRBV6-1,ASSERDRGDREQF
.,TRBJ1-1,TRBV7-2,ASRYGSVTEAF